These T cell receptor beta chains were read from a single sample in a study of blood T cell repertoires in COVID-19. Sequencing was performed with immunoSEQ multiplex PCR; in TCRdb, only in-frame clones are kept and a portion is missing. Of about 94,000 clones in the sample, around 86% were seen once. Sequencing was performed on peripheral blood. The receptors stem from a woman aged 80 or over with acute or convalescent COVID-19. CDR3s include the opening cysteine and the closing phenylalanine or tryptophan. Fields, in order: J gene, V gene, CDR3 protein.

J gene: TRBJ1-1; V gene: TRBV5-6; CDR3 protein: CASSFGTGNTEAFF
J gene: TRBJ2-6; V gene: TRBV5-8; CDR3 protein: CASLPTGFGANVLTF
J gene: TRBJ1-2; V gene: TRBV29-1; CDR3 protein: CSVDGGGYGYTF
J gene: TRBJ2-1; V gene: TRBV29-1; CDR3 protein: CSAWGAGVSHNEQFF
J gene: TRBJ1-1; V gene: TRBV5-1; CDR3 protein: CASSYSGTRNTEAFF
J gene: TRBJ2-1; V gene: TRBV19; CDR3 protein: CASSMKRERNEQFF
J gene: TRBJ1-2; V gene: TRBV6-5; CDR3 protein: CASSYQGATGYTF
J gene: TRBJ1-4; V gene: TRBV7-2; CDR3 protein: CASSLDRGNEKLFF
J gene: TRBJ2-2; V gene: TRBV19; CDR3 protein: CASSMTSGGYTGELFF
J gene: TRBJ2-5; V gene: TRBV7-2; CDR3 protein: CASSPSSQRGETQYF
J gene: TRBJ2-1; V gene: TRBV7-3; CDR3 protein: CASSLGTSGNNEQFF
J gene: TRBJ2-5; V gene: TRBV19; CDR3 protein: CASRFGREETQYF
J gene: TRBJ1-1; V gene: TRBV5-1; CDR3 protein: CASSLADDRQHMNTEAFF
J gene: TRBJ2-1; V gene: TRBV3-1/TRBV3-2; CDR3 protein: CASSQNNLVRNEQFF
J gene: TRBJ1-2; V gene: TRBV27; CDR3 protein: CASSLYARGRWYGYTF
J gene: TRBJ1-3; V gene: TRBV2; CDR3 protein: CASTIVRTVTSGNTIYF
J gene: TRBJ1-2; V gene: TRBV6-1; CDR3 protein: CASSESVAYGYTF
J gene: TRBJ2-1; V gene: TRBV29-1; CDR3 protein: CSVPQRTSGNEQFF
J gene: TRBJ1-1; V gene: TRBV29-1; CDR3 protein: CSVVYKNTEAFF
J gene: TRBJ2-3; V gene: TRBV7-2; CDR3 protein: CASSLGAGLAGTQYF
J gene: TRBJ1-2; V gene: TRBV6-5; CDR3 protein: CAIAVAGGGYGYTF
J gene: TRBJ2-2; V gene: TRBV14; CDR3 protein: CASSQYHTGELFF
J gene: TRBJ1-5; V gene: TRBV5-5; CDR3 protein: CASSLGSAGNQPQHF
J gene: TRBJ2-2; V gene: TRBV21-1; CDR3 protein: CASSKSTSGSVGELFF
J gene: TRBJ1-1; V gene: TRBV29-1; CDR3 protein: CSSRTGNTEAFF
J gene: TRBJ2-3; V gene: TRBV27; CDR3 protein: CASRGGSARTDTQYF
J gene: TRBJ2-7; V gene: TRBV7-2; CDR3 protein: CASRTLAGGAYEQYF
J gene: TRBJ2-3; V gene: TRBV7-2; CDR3 protein: CASSPRRGGYTQYF
J gene: TRBJ2-3; V gene: TRBV6-4; CDR3 protein: CASSERGGLTDTQYF
J gene: TRBJ2-7; V gene: TRBV19; CDR3 protein: CASSALTGASSYEQYF
J gene: TRBJ1-3; V gene: TRBV4-1; CDR3 protein: CASSQDRADTIYF
J gene: TRBJ1-2; V gene: TRBV7-2; CDR3 protein: CASSLSQGIDYGYTF
J gene: TRBJ2-5; V gene: TRBV5-1; CDR3 protein: CASSRDFTQGETQYF
J gene: TRBJ2-2; V gene: TRBV5-1; CDR3 protein: CASSPRGQRLSNTGELFF
J gene: TRBJ1-1; V gene: TRBV11-2; CDR3 protein: CASRRDSRDAFF
J gene: TRBJ2-7; V gene: TRBV30; CDR3 protein: CASTGTSGVTYEQYF
J gene: TRBJ2-1; V gene: TRBV7-9; CDR3 protein: CASSSQGAGGNEQFF
J gene: TRBJ1-1; V gene: TRBV6-2/TRBV6-3; CDR3 protein: CASSYSMGGDLNTEAFF
J gene: TRBJ1-6; V gene: TRBV19; CDR3 protein: CASSIAPGNSPLHF
J gene: TRBJ1-5; V gene: TRBV2; CDR3 protein: CASSRESRGARGGPQHF
J gene: TRBJ2-1; V gene: TRBV19; CDR3 protein: CASSEREAIRNEQFF
J gene: TRBJ1-3; V gene: TRBV7-6; CDR3 protein: CASSQGQPGNTIYF
J gene: TRBJ1-4; V gene: TRBV21-1; CDR3 protein: CASSTNGPRGEKLFF
J gene: TRBJ2-3; V gene: TRBV5-6; CDR3 protein: CASSDPTGVDTQYF
J gene: TRBJ2-5; V gene: TRBV11-2; CDR3 protein: CASSLDPGLASAYKETQYF
J gene: TRBJ2-2; V gene: TRBV5-8; CDR3 protein: CASVLRRIYTGELFF
J gene: TRBJ1-5; V gene: TRBV19; CDR3 protein: CASSLLPFRDRGYQPQHF
J gene: TRBJ1-5; V gene: TRBV27; CDR3 protein: CASKSLKGAGGVNQPQHF
J gene: TRBJ2-7; V gene: TRBV5-1; CDR3 protein: CASSERGPSYEQYF
J gene: TRBJ2-5; V gene: TRBV5-6; CDR3 protein: CASSLGVGTVGEETQYF
J gene: TRBJ1-2; V gene: TRBV10-2; CDR3 protein: CASTPGQGAGGYTF
J gene: TRBJ2-4; V gene: TRBV18; CDR3 protein: CASSLLGSGRFDIQYF
J gene: TRBJ2-7; V gene: TRBV5-1; CDR3 protein: CASSSGTSGNYEQYF
J gene: TRBJ1-1; V gene: TRBV5-1; CDR3 protein: CASSLEQLNTEAFF
J gene: TRBJ1-1; V gene: TRBV7-9; CDR3 protein: CASTRYVNTEAFF
J gene: TRBJ1-1; V gene: TRBV5-6; CDR3 protein: CASSPPGTGMNTEAFF
J gene: TRBJ1-1; V gene: TRBV3-1/TRBV3-2; CDR3 protein: CASSQRGGFEAFF
J gene: TRBJ2-1; V gene: TRBV12-5; CDR3 protein: CASGPGLAGVIEQFF
J gene: TRBJ2-1; V gene: TRBV7-8; CDR3 protein: CASSLARSGGPPYNEQFF